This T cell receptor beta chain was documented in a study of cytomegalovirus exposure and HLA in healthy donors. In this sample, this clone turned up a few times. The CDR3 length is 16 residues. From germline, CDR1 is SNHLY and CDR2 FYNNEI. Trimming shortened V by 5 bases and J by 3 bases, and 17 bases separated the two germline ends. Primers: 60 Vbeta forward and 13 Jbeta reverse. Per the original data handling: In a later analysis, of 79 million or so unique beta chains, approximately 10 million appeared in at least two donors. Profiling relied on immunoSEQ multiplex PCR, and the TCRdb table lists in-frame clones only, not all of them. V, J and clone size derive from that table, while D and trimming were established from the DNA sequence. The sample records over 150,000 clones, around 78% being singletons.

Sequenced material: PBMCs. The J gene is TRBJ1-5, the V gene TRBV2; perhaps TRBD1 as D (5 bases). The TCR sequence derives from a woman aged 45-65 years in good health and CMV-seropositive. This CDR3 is CASSTTPGSINQPQHF. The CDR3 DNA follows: TGTGCCAGCAGTACCACGCCAGGGTCCATCAATCAGCCCCAGCATTTT.